What follows are 5 T cell receptor beta chains derived from one specimen sequenced in a study of graft-versus-host responses after intestinal transplantation. The table came from immunoSEQ multiplex PCR; TCRdb's copy has only in-frame clones and leaves some out. The sample comprises about 1,600 clones, roughly 91% of which are singletons, and 2.5% rests with the top ten. The material sequenced was PBMCs, taken 16 days after intestinal transplant. These receptors came from a human patient who received an intestinal transplant, so some T cells may come from the graft donor.

This clone was counted a single time. The chain has TRBV2 and TRBJ2-7; D is unresolved. The CDR3 runs 14 residues. CDR1 is SNHLY, CDR2 FYNNEI, per germline. Trimming left V 6 bases short and J 5 bases short, with 17 bases between. CDR3 DNA sequence: TGTGCCAGCAGCGAGTACAGAAACGGACACGAGCAGTACTTC. Amino acids: CASSEYRNGHEQYF.

V usage is TRBV20-1 and J usage is TRBJ1-2; no definite D call. The V gene lost 3 bases and the J gene lost 8 bases, with 10 bases spanning the gap. The CDR3 length is 11 residues. Germline CDR1 DFQATT, CDR2 SNEGSKA (reference sequence). Written as DNA, the CDR3 is TGCAGTGCTAGCCCTGTCGAGGGCTACACCTTC. Protein sequence: CSASPVEGYTF.

This chain joins TRBV21-1 and TRBJ2-5; the D segment call TRBD1 is taken from the table without a DNA check. TRBV21-1 is a recognized pseudogene. This CDR3 is 15 amino acids long. CDR3 in amino acids: CASSKGTGIKETQYF. DNA of the CDR3: TGTGCCAGCAGCAAAGGAACAGGAATTAAAGAGACCCAGTACTTC.

The CDR3 reads CAIRTGGSGANVLTF. The CDR3 coding sequence is TGTGCCATCAGGACAGGGGGCTCTGGGGCCAACGTCCTGACTTTC. V usage is TRBV10-3 and J usage is TRBJ2-6, with TRBD1 matching 9 bases. The CDR3 has 15 amino acids. V lost 6 bases and J lost 0; bases outside the gene matches: 0. In germline, CDR1 is ENHRY, CDR2 SYGVKD.

The J gene is TRBJ2-2, the V gene TRBV18, with 11 positions matching TRBD1. This CDR3 has 18 amino acids. Germline CDR1 is KGHSH and CDR2 is LQKENI. V shed 3 bases and J 6 bases; nucleotides not matched to a gene: 12. In nucleotides, the CDR3 is TGTGCCAGCTCACCTCCCGATCCGGGGACAGGGGGGCCCGGGGAGCTGTTTTTT. Encoded protein: CASSPPDPGTGGPGELFF.